These 25 T cell receptor beta chains came from one sample sequenced in a study of graft-versus-host responses after intestinal transplantation. Data came from immunoSEQ multiplex PCR; TCRdb stores just in-frame clones and leaves some out. This table holds 85,000 to 90,000 clones, around 90% found once. For these receptors, no antigen is known. The sample consisted of unstimulated CD4+ T cells sorted from spleen or lymph node cells, taken before transplant. The receptors derive from a human donor who was the organ donor for an intestinal transplant.

The chain couples TRBV29-1 to TRBJ1-1; the match to TRBD1 covers 8 bases. This CDR3 contains 13 residues. Germline V gene lookup returns CDR1 SQVTM and CDR2 ANQGSEA. The J segment lost 3 bases and the V segment lost 5 bases, leaving 5 bases of the junction unmatched. The CDR3 is CSVCRGPDTEAFF. CDR3 in DNA: TGCAGCGTTTGCAGGGGGCCGGACACTGAAGCTTTCTTT.

The chain has TRBV29-1 and TRBJ2-3, with TRBD2 matching over 7 bases. From germline, CDR1 is SQVTM and CDR2 ANQGSEA. J gave up 6 bases and V 0 bases, and 6 bases lay outside the gene matches. CDR3 length equals 14 residues. This chain's CDR3 is CSVEEGSGADTQYF. DNA for the CDR3: TGCAGCGTTGAAGAGGGCAGCGGGGCGGATACGCAGTATTTT.

This clone is a singleton in its sample. This sequence joins TRBV5-1 and TRBJ1-2, with 9 bases matching TRBD1. Germline CDR1 and CDR2: SGHRS and YFSETQ. Trimming removed 7 bases from V and 0 bases from J; junction bases left unmatched: 10. The CDR3 has 16 residues. CDR3: CASRSGTGLANYGYTF. CDR3 coding DNA: TGCGCCAGCCGGTCCGGGACAGGGCTCGCTAACTATGGCTACACCTTC.

J is TRBJ2-4 and V is TRBV5-1; 7 bases agree with TRBD1. The CDR3 covers 13 residues. CDR1 and CDR2 (germline): SGHRS, YFSETQ. V lost 1 base to trimming and J lost 6 bases; unmatched junction nucleotides: 1. The CDR3: CASSLNRGNIQYF. The DNA of the CDR3 is TGCGCCAGCAGCTTGAACAGGGGAAACATTCAGTACTTC.

The chain carries TRBV30 and TRBJ2-2, with D perhaps TRBD2 (6 bases). V was cut by 3 bases and J by 1 base, with 18 bases left in between. The V gene's germline CDR1 is GTSNPN and CDR2 SVGIG (reference sequence). CDR3 length equals 17 residues. The CDR3 region has the DNA TGTGCCTGGAGCGGACCCACGGGACTTCTGAACACCGGGGAGCTGTTTTTT. This sequence encodes CAWSGPTGLLNTGELFF.

The chain carries TRBV15 and TRBJ1-1; 8 bases line up with TRBD1. The CDR3 runs to 15 residues. Trimming at V came to 3 bases and at J to 12 bases, leaving 15 bases not matched to a gene. The V gene's germline CDR1 is LNHNV and CDR2 YYDKDF (reference sequence). CDR3 protein: CATSSLRDRPSSPFF. The DNA for the CDR3 is TGTGCCACCAGCAGTCTTCGGGACAGGCCCTCCTCGCCTTTCTTT.

This clone showed up just a few times. V usage is TRBV29-1 and J usage is TRBJ2-7, with a weak D call TRBD2 (6 bases). The V and J ends lost 6 bases and 3 bases respectively, with 15 bases between them. Per germline, CDR1 SQVTM and CDR2 ANQGSEA. The CDR3 is made up of 13 amino acids. The CDR3 DNA reads as TGCAGCGTGACCTTCTGGGGGGTCTACGAGCAGTACTTC. Encoded protein: CSVTFWGVYEQYF.

The chain employs TRBV4-1 and TRBJ2-3, with 8 bases identical to TRBD2. The length of the CDR3 is 18 residues. Germline values: CDR1 MGHRA, CDR2 YSYEKL. V lost 3 bases to trimming and J lost 2 bases; unmatched junction nucleotides: 13. The CDR3 coding sequence is TGCGCCAGCAGCCACCTTCCTTGGCGGGGGGACCTCACAGATACGCAGTATTTT. It specifies CASSHLPWRGDLTDTQYF.

V gene TRBV7-9 combines with J gene TRBJ1-1; 9 bases fit TRBD1. Unmatched junction bases numbered 5, after V lost 5 bases and J lost 1 base. This CDR3 contains 15 residues. Germline CDR1 is SEHNR and CDR2 is FQNEAQ (reference sequence). CDR3 region: CASSPGTGPNTEAFF. In nucleotides, the CDR3 is TGTGCCAGCAGCCCTGGGACAGGGCCGAACACTGAAGCTTTCTTT.

J is TRBJ2-1 and V is TRBV5-1; 10 bases are a match to TRBD2. The V gene's germline CDR1 is SGHRS and CDR2 YFSETQ. V shed 4 bases, J shed 4 bases, and the junction held 11 bases outside the gene matches. CDR3 length: 17 amino acids. The CDR3 spells CASSLTILAGVYNEQFF. The CDR3, as DNA: TGCGCCAGCAGCCTCACCATCCTAGCGGGGGTATACAATGAGCAGTTCTTC.

This clone showed up just once. The chain carries TRBV13 and TRBJ2-1; 9 nucleotides align to TRBD2. Germline CDR1 PRHDT, CDR2 FYEKMQ (reference sequence). Trimming took 3 bases from V and 0 from J; bases not matched to a gene: 6. The CDR3 loop spans 17 amino acids. The CDR3 bases are TGTGCCAGCAGCTTCACCTCTAGCGGGATCTCCTACAATGAGCAGTTCTTC. This translates into CASSFTSSGISYNEQFF. The variable domain in full, completed from reference TRBV13 and TRBJ2-1, reads AAGVIQSPRHLIKEKRETATLKCYPIPRHDTVYWYQQGPGQDPQFLISFYEKMQSDKGSIPDRFSAQQFSDYHSELNMSSLELGDSALYFCASSFTSSGISYNEQFFGPGTRLTVL.

The chain links TRBV10-3 to TRBJ1-3; 9 bases map to TRBD1. CDR1 and CDR2 (germline): ENHRY, SYGVKD. CDR3 length: 18 amino acids. Trimming removed 3 bases from V and 1 base from J; junction bases left unmatched: 10. The CDR3 DNA sequence: TGTGCCATCAGTGAAGGACAGGGGATCAGAACTTCTGGAAACACCATATATTTT. Amino acid sequence: CAISEGQGIRTSGNTIYF.

This chain joins TRBV28 and TRBJ2-2; D not certain. Germline CDR1 reads MDHEN; CDR2 reads SYDVKM. V dropped 2 bases and J dropped 0 bases, with 7 bases sitting between them. This CDR3 has 15 amino acids. Here the CDR3 reads CASSLRRSNTGELFF. The CDR3 DNA is TGTGCCAGCAGTTTACGCAGGTCGAACACCGGGGAGCTGTTTTTT. The complete variable domain, with remaining parts taken from reference TRBV28 and TRBJ2-2, reads DVKVTQSSRYLVKRTGEKVFLECVQDMDHENMFWYRQDPGLGLRLIYFSYDVKMKEKGDIPEGYSVSREKKERFSLILESASTNQTSMYLCASSLRRSNTGELFFGEGSRLTVL.

This CDR3 is CAISETSGSSYNEQFF. The CDR3 DNA reads as TGTGCCATCAGTGAGACTAGCGGGAGCTCCTACAATGAGCAGTTCTTC. The chain is built from TRBV10-3 and TRBJ2-1; TRBD2 matches at 11 bases. V dropped 2 bases and J dropped 0; count of bases not matched to a gene: 0. The germline V gene encodes CDR1 ENHRY and CDR2 SYGVKD. This CDR3 is built from 16 residues.

On this clone: In the same sample, other DNA sequences code for this CDR3. The chain recombines TRBV28 with TRBJ2-7, with D maybe TRBD2 (7 bases). Germline CDR1 and CDR2: MDHEN and SYDVKM. The length of the CDR3 is 14 residues. The V gene lost 3 bases and the J gene lost 3 bases, with 12 bases spanning the gap. The CDR3 region is CASSFGRGVYEQYF. DNA for the CDR3: TGTGCCAGCAGTTTTGGGAGGGGGGTCTACGAGCAGTACTTC.

This rearrangement joins TRBV4-1 to TRBJ2-5; D unresolved. Germline assignment: CDR1 MGHRA and CDR2 YSYEKL. V lost 1 base and J 5 bases, leaving 8 bases between the germline ends. The CDR3 covers 13 residues. The CDR3 region is CASSQVHFETQYF. The DNA for the CDR3 is TGCGCCAGCAGCCAAGTCCATTTTGAGACCCAGTACTTC.

This sequence joins TRBV27 and TRBJ1-2; 10 nucleotides align to TRBD1. CDR3 length: 15 amino acids. V trimming: 4 bases; J trimming: 7 bases; junction bases outside the gene matches: 9. Per germline, CDR1 MNHEY and CDR2 SMNVEV (reference sequence). This CDR3 is CASSYGTGVTSGYTF. CDR3 bases: TGTGCCAGCAGTTACGGGACAGGGGTTACCTCTGGCTACACCTTC.

In this sample, this clone turned up a few times. This chain connects TRBV6-8 to TRBJ2-7; 8 nucleotides agree with TRBD2. Germline V CDR1 and CDR2: MNHGY, SAAAGT. V shed 5 bases and J 3 bases; nucleotides not matched to a gene: 15. This CDR3 has 17 amino acids. The CDR3 DNA is TGTGCCAGCAGTCACACAGCCGAGCGGGAGCGGGGCTACGAGCAGTACTTC. This gives the protein CASSHTAERERGYEQYF.

The rearrangement joins TRBV30 to TRBJ1-2; D may be TRBD1 (6 bases). V was cut by 0 bases and J by 4 bases, with 15 bases left in between. This CDR3 is 15 amino acids long. CDR1 is GTSNPN, CDR2 SVGIG, per germline (reference sequence). CDR3 protein: CAWSVGGGRGYGYTF. For the CDR3, the DNA is TGTGCCTGGAGTGTAGGGGGGGGCAGGGGCTATGGCTACACCTTC.

Note on this clone: The junction differs from germline at one of its ends, possibly a read error. V and J are TRBV6-4 and TRBJ2-7, with D perhaps matching TRBD1 (5 bases). Germline CDR1 reads MRHNA; CDR2 reads SNTAGT. The CDR3 runs to 12 residues. This CDR3 is CASTRRRTQPPF. DNA for the CDR3: TGTGCCAGCACCCGAAGGCGGACACAGCCCCCTTTC.

CDR3 loop: CASSPKRTAPTEAFF. Here the CDR3 DNA reads TGTGCCAGCAGCCCCAAAAGGACAGCCCCCACTGAAGCTTTCTTT. The J gene is TRBJ1-1, the V gene TRBV11-3, with a weak D call TRBD1 (6 bases). Germline loops: CDR1 SGHNT, CDR2 YENEEA. Trimming shortened V by 5 bases and J by 4 bases, and 17 bases separated the two germline ends. The CDR3 totals 15 residues.

This chain links TRBV5-1 with TRBJ2-5; 9 bases map to TRBD2. The V gene's germline CDR1 is SGHRS and CDR2 YFSETQ. CDR3 length: 14 amino acids. The V gene end was trimmed by 4 bases and the J gene end by 3 bases; junction bases not matched to a gene: 4. CDR3 sequence reads: CASSRAGGEETQYF. CDR3 DNA: TGCGCCAGCAGCCGAGCGGGGGGTGAAGAGACCCAGTACTTC. The full variable domain, in which reference TRBV5-1 and TRBJ2-5 provide the parts outside the CDR3, is KAGVTQTPRYLIKTRGQQVTLSCSPISGHRSVSWYQQTPGQGLQFLFEYFSETQRNKGNFPGRFSGRQFSNSRSEMNVSTLELGDSALYLCASSRAGGEETQYFGPGTRLLVL.

V gene TRBV5-1 combines with J gene TRBJ2-7; maybe TRBD2 (5 bases). The V end lost 4 bases, the J end lost 0 bases, and 11 bases lay between the germline ends. This CDR3 is built from 14 residues. Germline CDR1 is SGHRS and CDR2 is YFSETQ. CDR3: CASSVGLSSYEQYF. The CDR3 region has the DNA TGCGCCAGCAGCGTCGGACTCAGCTCCTACGAGCAGTACTTC.

The chain has TRBV28 and TRBJ2-5, with unresolved D. TRBJ2-7 explains the end of the DNA better; the J call may be wrong. CDR3 length: 13 amino acids. In germline, CDR1 is MDHEN, CDR2 SYDVKM. CDR3 sequence reads: CASSPFTSYEQYF. The DNA for the CDR3 is TGTGCCAGCAGCCCATTCACCTCCTACGAGCAGTACTTC.

The CDR3 loop reads CASSPWTGGTSEQYF. CDR3 DNA: TGTGCCAGCAGCCCCTGGACAGGGGGCACATCCGAGCAGTACTTC. The V and J genes are TRBV14 and TRBJ2-7; 11 bases are shared with TRBD1. The germline V gene encodes CDR1 SGHDN and CDR2 FVKESK. This CDR3 is built from 15 residues. V shed 4 bases, J shed 6 bases, and the junction held 8 bases outside the gene matches.